Presented here are 4 T cell receptor beta chains from one specimen sequenced in a study of Ad26.COV2.S vaccination and SARS-CoV-2 variants. The treatment is: some 19 received Ad26.COV2.S at low or high dose, single or two shots; 5 received placebo; per-sample allocation not given. The samples date from day 63 after the first vaccine or placebo injection. TCRdb's table, derived via immunoSEQ multiplex PCR, lists solely in-frame clones and lacks some. The data contain around 450,000 clones, approximately 90% of them singletons. This sample comprised peripheral blood, obtained in a trial of Ad26.COV2.S vaccine versus placebo. The receptor source for this set is a person aged 18-65 years who received the Ad26.COV2.S COVID-19 vaccine or a placebo.

CDR3 region: CASRGEGTEAFF. CDR3 nucleotides: TGTGCCAGCAGGGGGGAGGGCACTGAAGCTTTCTTT. The gene calls are TRBV27 and TRBJ1-1; a weak D match, TRBD1 (5 bases). The germline CDR1 and CDR2 sequences are MNHEY and SMNVEV (reference sequence). The CDR3 is made up of 12 amino acids. Between the trimmed V and J ends, which lost 6 bases and 4 bases, there was a span of 9 bases.

The V call is TRBV19, the J call TRBJ2-7; D is possibly TRBD2 (6 bases). Trimming removed 1 base at V and 4 bases at J, with 14 bases between. There are 15 residues in the CDR3. Germline V gives CDR1 LNHDA, CDR2 SQIVND (reference sequence). The CDR3 loop is CASSIGVYGRYEQYF. CDR3 coding DNA: TGTGCCAGTAGTATAGGCGTCTACGGGAGATACGAGCAGTACTTC.

Comments on this clone: The CDR3 carries no conserved terminal phenylalanine or tryptophan, so it likely arises from a read error. The DNA is omitted, as the CDR3 cannot be located on it reliably, and the CDR3 follows TCRdb's listing. This chain uses TRBV12-5 with TRBJ1-3; the table names TRBD1, a call not compared with the DNA. CDR1 is LGHNT and CDR2 is FRNRAP in the germline V gene. The CDR3 length is 14 residues, termini included. CDR3 in amino acids: CASGFTTGTVILWT.

The V call is TRBV30, the J call TRBJ2-7, with 7 nucleotides matching TRBD1. The junction had 7 bases not matched to a gene; V was cut back by 2 bases and J by 0 bases. The germline CDR1 and CDR2 sequences are GTSNPN and SVGIG (reference sequence). The CDR3 is 15 residues long. The CDR3 is CAWSTWTGNSYEQYF. For the CDR3, the DNA is TGTGCCTGGAGTACGTGGACAGGTAACTCCTACGAGCAGTACTTC.